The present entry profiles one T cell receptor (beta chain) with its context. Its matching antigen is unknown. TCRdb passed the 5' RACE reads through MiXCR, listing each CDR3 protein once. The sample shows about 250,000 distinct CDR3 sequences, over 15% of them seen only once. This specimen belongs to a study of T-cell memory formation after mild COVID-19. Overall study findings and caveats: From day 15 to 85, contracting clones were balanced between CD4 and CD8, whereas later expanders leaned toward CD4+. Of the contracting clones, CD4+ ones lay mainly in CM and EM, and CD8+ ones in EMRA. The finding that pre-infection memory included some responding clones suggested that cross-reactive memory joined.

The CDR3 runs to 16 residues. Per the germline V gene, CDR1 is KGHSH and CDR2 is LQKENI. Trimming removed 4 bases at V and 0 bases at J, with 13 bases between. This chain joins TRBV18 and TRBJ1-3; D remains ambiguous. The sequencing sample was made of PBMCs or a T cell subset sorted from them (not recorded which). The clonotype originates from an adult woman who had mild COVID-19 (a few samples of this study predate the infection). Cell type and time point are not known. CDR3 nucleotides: TGTGCCAGCTCACTAGGCGGCGCAGGCTCTGGAAACACCATATATTTT. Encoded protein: CASSLGGAGSGNTIYF.